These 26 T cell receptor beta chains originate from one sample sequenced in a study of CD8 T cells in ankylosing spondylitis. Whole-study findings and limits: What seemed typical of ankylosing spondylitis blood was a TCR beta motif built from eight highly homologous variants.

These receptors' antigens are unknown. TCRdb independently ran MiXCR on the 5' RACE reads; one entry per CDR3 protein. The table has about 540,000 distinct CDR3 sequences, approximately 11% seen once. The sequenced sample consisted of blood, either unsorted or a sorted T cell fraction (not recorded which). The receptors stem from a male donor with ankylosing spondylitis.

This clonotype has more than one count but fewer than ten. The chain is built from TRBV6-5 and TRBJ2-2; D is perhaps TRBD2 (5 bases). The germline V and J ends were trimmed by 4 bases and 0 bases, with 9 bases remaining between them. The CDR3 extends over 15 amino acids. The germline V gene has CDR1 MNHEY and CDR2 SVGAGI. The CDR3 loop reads CASSWERANTGELFF. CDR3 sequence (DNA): TGTGCCAGCAGTTGGGAGCGAGCGAACACCGGGGAGCTGTTTTTT.

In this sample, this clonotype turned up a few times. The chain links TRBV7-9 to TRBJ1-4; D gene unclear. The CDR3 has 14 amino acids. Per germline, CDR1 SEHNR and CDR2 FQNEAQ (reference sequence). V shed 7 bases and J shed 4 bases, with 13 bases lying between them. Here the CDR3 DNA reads TGTGCCAGCACCTATGGACCGCATAATGAAAAACTGTTTTTT. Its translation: CASTYGPHNEKLFF.

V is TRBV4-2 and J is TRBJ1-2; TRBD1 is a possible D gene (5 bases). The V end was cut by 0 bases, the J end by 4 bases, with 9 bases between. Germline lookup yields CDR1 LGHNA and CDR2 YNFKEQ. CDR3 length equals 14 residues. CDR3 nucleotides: TGTGCCAGCAGCCAAGAGGGGGTTGGCTATGGCTACACCTTC. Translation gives CASSQEGVGYGYTF.

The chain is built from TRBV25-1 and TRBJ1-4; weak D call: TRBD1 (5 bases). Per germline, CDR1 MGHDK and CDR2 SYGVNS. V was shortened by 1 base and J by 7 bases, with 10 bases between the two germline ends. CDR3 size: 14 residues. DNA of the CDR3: TGTGCCAGCAGTGAATCGCAGCAGGGTGAAAAACTGTTTTTT. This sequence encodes CASSESQQGEKLFF.

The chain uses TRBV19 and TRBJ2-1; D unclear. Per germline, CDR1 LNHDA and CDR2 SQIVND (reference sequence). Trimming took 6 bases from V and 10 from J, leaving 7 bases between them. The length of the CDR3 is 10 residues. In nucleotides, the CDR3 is TGTGCCAGTAGCGGCCTGGAGCAGTTCTTC. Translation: CASSGLEQFF.

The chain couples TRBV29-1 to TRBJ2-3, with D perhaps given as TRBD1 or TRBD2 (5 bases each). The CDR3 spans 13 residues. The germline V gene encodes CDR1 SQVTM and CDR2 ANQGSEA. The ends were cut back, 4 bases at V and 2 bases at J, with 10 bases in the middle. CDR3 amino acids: CSVGGGHTDTQYF. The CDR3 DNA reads TGCAGCGTTGGCGGAGGACACACAGATACGCAGTATTTT.

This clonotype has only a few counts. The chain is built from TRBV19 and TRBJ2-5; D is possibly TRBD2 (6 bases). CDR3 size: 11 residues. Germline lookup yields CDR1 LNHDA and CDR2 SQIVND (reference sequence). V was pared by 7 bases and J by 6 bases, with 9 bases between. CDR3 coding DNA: TGTGCCAGTACGGCGGGGAAGACCCAGTACTTC. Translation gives CASTAGKTQYF.

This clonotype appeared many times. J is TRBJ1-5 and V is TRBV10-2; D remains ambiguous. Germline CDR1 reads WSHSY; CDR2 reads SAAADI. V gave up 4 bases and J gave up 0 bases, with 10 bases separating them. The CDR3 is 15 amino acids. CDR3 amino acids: CASSAGIASNQPQHF. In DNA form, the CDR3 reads TGCGCCAGCAGTGCCGGGATCGCTAGCAATCAGCCCCAGCATTTT.

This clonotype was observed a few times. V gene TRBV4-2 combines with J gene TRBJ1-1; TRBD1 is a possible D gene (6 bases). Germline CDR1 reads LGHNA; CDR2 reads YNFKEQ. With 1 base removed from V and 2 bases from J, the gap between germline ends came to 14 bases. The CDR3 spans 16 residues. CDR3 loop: CASSQGGGTGNTEAFF. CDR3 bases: TGTGCCAGCAGCCAAGGAGGGGGGACGGGAAACACTGAAGCTTTCTTT.

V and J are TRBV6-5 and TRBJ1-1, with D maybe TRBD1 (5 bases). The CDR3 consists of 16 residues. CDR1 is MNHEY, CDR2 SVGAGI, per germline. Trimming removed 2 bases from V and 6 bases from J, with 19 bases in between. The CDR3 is CASSYLHARVKSEAFF. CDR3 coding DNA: TGTGCCAGCAGTTACCTTCACGCCAGGGTAAAATCTGAAGCTTTCTTT.

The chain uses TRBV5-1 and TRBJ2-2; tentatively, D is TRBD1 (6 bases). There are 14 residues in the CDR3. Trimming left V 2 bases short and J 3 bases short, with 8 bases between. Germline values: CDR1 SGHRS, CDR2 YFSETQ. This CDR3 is CASSLQGYTGELFF. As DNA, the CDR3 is TGCGCCAGCAGCTTACAGGGTTACACCGGGGAGCTGTTTTTT.

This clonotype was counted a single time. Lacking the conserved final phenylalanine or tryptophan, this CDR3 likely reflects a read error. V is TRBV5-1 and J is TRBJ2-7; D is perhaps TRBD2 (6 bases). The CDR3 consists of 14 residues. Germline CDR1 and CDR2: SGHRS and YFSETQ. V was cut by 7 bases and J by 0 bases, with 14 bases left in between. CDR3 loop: CASSEGTASYEQYL. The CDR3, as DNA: TGCGCCAGCTCGGAGGGGACTGCCTCCTACGAGCAGTACTTA.

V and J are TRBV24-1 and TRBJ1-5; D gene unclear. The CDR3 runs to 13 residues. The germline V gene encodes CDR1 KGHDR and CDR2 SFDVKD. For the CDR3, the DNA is TGTTCGAAAGAGGACGAGCAAGATCAGCCCCAGCATTTT. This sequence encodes CSKEDEQDQPQHF.

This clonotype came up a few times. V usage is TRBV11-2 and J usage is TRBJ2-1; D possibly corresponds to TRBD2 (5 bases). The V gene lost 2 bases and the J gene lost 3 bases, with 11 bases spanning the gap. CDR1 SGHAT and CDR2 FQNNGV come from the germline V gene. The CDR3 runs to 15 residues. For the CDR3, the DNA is TGTGCCAGCAGCTTAACGGACTGGTACTACAATGAGCAGTTCTTC. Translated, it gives CASSLTDWYYNEQFF. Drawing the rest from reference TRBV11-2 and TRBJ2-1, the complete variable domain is EAGVAQSPRYKIIEKRQSVAFWCNPISGHATLYWYQQILGQGPKLLIQFQNNGVVDDSQLPKDRFSAERLKGVDSTLKIQPAKLEDSAVYLCASSLTDWYYNEQFFGPGTRLTVL.

The CDR3 DNA follows: TGTGCCAGCAGCCCTCCCGACAGGGGGCAACGAGCTGAAGCTTTCTTT. Encoded protein: CASSPPDRGQRAEAFF. The V call is TRBV7-9, the J call TRBJ1-1; 10 nucleotides match TRBD1. Trimming cost V 5 bases and J 6 bases; bases outside gene matches: 12. CDR3 length: 16 amino acids. Per germline, CDR1 SEHNR and CDR2 FQNEAQ (reference sequence).

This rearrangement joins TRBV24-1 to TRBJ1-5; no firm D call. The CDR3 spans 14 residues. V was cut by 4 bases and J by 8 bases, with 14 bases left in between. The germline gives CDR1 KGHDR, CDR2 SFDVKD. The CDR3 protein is CATSDSTQVKPQHF. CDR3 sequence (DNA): TGTGCCACCAGTGACAGTACTCAGGTAAAGCCCCAGCATTTT.

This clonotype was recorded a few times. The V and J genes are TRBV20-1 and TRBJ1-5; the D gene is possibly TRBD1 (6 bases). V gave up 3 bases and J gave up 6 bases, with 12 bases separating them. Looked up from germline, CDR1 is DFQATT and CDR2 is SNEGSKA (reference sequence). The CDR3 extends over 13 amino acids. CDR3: CSARRQGFQPQHF. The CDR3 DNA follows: TGCAGTGCTAGGCGTCAGGGGTTTCAGCCCCAGCATTTT.

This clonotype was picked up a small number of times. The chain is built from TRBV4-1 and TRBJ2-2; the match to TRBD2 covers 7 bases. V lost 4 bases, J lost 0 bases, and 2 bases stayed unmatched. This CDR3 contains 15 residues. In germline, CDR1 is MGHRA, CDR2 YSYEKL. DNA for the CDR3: TGCGCCAGCAGCCGGGACTACGCGAACACCGGGGAGCTGTTTTTT. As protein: CASSRDYANTGELFF.

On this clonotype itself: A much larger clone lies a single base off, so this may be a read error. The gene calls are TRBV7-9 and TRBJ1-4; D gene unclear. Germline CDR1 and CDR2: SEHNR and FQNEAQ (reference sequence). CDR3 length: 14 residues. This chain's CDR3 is CASSLLATNEKLSF. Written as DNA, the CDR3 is TGTGCCAGCAGCTTACTCGCAACTAATGAAAAACTGTCTTTT.

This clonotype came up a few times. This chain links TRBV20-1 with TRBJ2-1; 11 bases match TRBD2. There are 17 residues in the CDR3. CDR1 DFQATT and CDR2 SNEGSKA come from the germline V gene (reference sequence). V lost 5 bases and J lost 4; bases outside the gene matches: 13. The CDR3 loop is CSAWGGWGTSGYNEQFF. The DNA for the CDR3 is TGCAGTGCTTGGGGCGGGTGGGGGACTAGCGGTTACAATGAGCAGTTCTTC.

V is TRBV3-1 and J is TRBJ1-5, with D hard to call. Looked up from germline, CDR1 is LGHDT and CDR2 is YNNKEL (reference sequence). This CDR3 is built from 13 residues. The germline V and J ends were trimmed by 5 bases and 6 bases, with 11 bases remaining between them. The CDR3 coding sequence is TGTGCCAGCAGCGGAGGGTGGGGTCAGCCCCAGCATTTT. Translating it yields CASSGGWGQPQHF.

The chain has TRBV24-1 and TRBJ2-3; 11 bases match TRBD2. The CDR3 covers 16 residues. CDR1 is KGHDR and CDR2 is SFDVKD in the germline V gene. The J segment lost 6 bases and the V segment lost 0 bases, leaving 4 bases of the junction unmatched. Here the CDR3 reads CATSDLTSGRSDTQYF. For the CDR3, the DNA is TGTGCCACCAGTGATTTGACTAGCGGGAGATCGGATACGCAGTATTTT.

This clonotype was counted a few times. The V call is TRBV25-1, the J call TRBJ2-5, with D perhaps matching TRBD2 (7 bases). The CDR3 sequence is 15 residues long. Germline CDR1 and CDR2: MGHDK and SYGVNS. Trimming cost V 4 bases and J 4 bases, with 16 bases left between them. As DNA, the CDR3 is TGTGCCAGCAGTGTCGGGACTACACAGGGAGAGACCCAGTACTTC. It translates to CASSVGTTQGETQYF.

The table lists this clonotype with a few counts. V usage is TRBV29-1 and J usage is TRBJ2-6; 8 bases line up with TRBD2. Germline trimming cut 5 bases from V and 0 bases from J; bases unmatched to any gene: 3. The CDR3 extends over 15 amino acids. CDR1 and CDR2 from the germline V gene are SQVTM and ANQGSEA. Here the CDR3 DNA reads TGCAGCGTTAAAGCGGGGGCCTCTGGGGCCAACGTCCTGACTTTC. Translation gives CSVKAGASGANVLTF.

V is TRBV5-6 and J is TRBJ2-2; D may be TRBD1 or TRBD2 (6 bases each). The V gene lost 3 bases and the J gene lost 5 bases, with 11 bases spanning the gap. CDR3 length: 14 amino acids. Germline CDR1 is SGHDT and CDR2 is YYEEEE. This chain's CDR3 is CASSYEGGTGELFF. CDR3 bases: TGTGCCAGCAGCTATGAGGGGGGAACCGGGGAGCTGTTTTTT.

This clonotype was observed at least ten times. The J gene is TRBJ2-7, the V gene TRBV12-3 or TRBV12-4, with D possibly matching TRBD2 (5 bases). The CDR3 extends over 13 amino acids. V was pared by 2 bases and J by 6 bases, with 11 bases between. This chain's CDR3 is CASSLNAGSEQYF. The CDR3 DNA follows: TGTGCCAGCAGTTTAAACGCTGGGAGCGAGCAGTACTTC.